The entry that follows covers one TCR beta chain sequence. Its antigen is undetermined. Sequencing used immunoSEQ multiplex PCR; TCRdb keeps in-frame clones, though not all of them. Of some 150,000 clones in the sample, around 90% were seen once. The donors were part of the validation cohort of roughly 110 subjects. That cohort was separate from the first cohort, which comprised roughly 670 subjects. The data belong to a study of cytomegalovirus exposure and HLA in healthy donors. Study-level information: The use of the same platform for the 110 or so validation repertoires and the 550 to 700 first-cohort repertoires was reported by a later analysis. The study's findings and limits: The authors listed approximately 150 TCR beta chains as cytomegalovirus-associated.

Germline CDR1 and CDR2: SGHNT and YYREEE (reference sequence). The germline V and J ends were trimmed by 0 bases and 0 bases, with 13 bases remaining between them. The length of the CDR3 is 17 residues. The sequencing sample was made of PBMCs. The J gene is TRBJ2-1, the V gene TRBV5-4; perhaps TRBD2 as D (5 bases). The clonotype comes from a woman aged 18-35 years in good health and CMV-seropositive. The CDR3 loop reads CASSLASRGSSYNEQFF. Written as DNA, the CDR3 is TGTGCCAGCAGCTTGGCTTCGCGTGGGAGCTCCTACAATGAGCAGTTCTTC.